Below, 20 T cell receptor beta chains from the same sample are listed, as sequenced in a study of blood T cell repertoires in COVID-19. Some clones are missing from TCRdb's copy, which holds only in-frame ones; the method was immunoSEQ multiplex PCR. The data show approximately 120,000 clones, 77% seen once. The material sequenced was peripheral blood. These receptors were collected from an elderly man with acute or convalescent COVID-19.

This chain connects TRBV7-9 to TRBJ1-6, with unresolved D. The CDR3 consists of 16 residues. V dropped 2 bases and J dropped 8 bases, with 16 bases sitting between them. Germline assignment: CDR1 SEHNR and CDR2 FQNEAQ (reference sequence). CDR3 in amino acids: CASSLSSSASHSPLHF. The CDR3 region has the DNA TGTGCCAGCAGCTTATCTAGTTCGGCGTCGCATTCACCCCTCCACTTT.

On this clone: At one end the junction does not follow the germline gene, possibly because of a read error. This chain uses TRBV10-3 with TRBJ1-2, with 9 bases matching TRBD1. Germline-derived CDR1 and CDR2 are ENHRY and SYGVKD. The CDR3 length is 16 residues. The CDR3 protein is CVISDSRQGVNYGYTF. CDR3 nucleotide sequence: TGTGTCATCAGTGACTCGAGACAGGGGGTGAACTATGGCTACACCTTC.

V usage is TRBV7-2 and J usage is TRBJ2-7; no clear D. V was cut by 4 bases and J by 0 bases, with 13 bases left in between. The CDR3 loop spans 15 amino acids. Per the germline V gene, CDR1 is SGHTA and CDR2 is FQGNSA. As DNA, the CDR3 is TGTGCCAGCAGCTCCTGGCTAGGAAACTCCTACGAGCAGTACTTC. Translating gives CASSSWLGNSYEQYF.

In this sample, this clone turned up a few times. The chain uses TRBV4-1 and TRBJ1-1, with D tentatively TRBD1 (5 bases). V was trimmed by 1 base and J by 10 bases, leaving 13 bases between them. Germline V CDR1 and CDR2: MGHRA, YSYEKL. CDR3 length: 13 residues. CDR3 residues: CASSQGGTWGAFF. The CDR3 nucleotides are TGCGCCAGCAGCCAAGGTGGGACTTGGGGAGCTTTCTTT.

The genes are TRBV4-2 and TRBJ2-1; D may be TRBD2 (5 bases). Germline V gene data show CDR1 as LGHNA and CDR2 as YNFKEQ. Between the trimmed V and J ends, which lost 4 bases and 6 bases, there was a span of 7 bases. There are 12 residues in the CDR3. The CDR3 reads CASSRTGNEQFF. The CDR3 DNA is TGTGCCAGCAGCCGGACTGGCAATGAGCAGTTCTTC.

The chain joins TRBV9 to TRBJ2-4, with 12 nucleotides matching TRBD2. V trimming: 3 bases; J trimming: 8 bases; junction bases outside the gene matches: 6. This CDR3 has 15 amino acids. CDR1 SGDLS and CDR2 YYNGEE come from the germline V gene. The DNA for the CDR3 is TGTGCCAGCAGCGCTAGCGGGGGGGCTGGGGACATTCAGTACTTC. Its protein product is CASSASGGAGDIQYF.

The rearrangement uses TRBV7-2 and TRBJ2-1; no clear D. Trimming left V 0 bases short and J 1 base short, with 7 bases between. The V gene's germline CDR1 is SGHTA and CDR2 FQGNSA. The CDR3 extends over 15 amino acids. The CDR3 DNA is TGTGCCAGCAGCTTAGCCTCGTCTTCCTACAATGAGCAGTTCTTC. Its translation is CASSLASSSYNEQFF.

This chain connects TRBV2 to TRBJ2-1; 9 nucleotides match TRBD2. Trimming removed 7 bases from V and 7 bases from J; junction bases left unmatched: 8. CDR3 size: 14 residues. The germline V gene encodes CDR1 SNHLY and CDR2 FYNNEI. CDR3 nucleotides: TGTGCCAGCAAACTAGCGGGTGACCGTAATGAGCAGTTCTTC. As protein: CASKLAGDRNEQFF.

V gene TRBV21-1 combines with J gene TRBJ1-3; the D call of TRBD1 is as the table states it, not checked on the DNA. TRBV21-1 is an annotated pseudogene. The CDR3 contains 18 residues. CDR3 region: CASSLNPYRGPIGNTIYF. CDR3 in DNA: TGTGCCAGCAGCTTAAACCCCTACAGGGGGCCTATCGGAAACACCATATATTTT.

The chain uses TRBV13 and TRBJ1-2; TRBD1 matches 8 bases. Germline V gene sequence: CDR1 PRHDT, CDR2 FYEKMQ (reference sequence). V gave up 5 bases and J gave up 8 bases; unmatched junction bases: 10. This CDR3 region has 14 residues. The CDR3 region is CASSPGTGVEGYTF. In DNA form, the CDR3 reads TGTGCCAGCAGCCCCGGGACAGGAGTGGAGGGCTACACCTTC.

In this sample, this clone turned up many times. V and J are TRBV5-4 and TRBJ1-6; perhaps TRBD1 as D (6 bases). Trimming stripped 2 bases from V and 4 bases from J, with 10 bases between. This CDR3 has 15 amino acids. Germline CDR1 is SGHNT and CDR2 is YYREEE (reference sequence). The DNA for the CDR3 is TGTGCCAGCAGCTTATATCAGGGGTATAATTCACCCCTCCACTTT. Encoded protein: CASSLYQGYNSPLHF.

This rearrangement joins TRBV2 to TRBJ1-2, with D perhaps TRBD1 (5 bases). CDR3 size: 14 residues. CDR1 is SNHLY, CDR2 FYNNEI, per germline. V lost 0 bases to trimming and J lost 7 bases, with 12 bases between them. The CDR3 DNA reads TGTGCCAGCAGTGAAGCGCTTCGAAGGGGTGGCTACACCTTC. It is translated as CASSEALRRGGYTF.

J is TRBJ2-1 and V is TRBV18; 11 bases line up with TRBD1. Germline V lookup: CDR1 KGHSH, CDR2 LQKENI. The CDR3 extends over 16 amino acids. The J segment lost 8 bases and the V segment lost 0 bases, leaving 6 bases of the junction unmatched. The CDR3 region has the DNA TGTGCCAGCTCACCACCGATGGGACAGGGGGTCGATGAGCAGTTCTTC. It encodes CASSPPMGQGVDEQFF.

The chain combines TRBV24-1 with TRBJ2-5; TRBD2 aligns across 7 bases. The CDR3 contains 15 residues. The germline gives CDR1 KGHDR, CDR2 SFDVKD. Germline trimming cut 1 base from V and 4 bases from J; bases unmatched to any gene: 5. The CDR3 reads CATSDLLGGGETQYF. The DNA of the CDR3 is TGTGCCACCAGTGATTTACTCGGCGGGGGAGAGACCCAGTACTTC.

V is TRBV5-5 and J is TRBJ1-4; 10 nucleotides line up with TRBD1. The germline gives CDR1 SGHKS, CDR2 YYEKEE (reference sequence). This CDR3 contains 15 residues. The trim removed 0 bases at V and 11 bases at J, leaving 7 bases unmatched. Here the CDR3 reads CASSLDPGTGAKLFF. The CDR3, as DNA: TGTGCCAGCAGCTTGGACCCCGGGACAGGGGCTAAACTGTTTTTT.

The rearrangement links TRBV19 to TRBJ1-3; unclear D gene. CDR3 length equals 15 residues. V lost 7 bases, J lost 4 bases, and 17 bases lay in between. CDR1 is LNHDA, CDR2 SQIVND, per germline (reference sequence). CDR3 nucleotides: TGTGCCAGTATTGGTGCGGGGAATGGAGGAAACACCATATATTTT. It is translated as CASIGAGNGGNTIYF. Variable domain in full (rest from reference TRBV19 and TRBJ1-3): DGGITQSPKYLFRKEGQNVTLSCEQNLNHDAMYWYRQDPGQGLRLIYYSQIVNDFQKGDIAEGYSVSREKKESFPLTVTSAQKNPTAFYLCASIGAGNGGNTIYFGEGSWLTVV.

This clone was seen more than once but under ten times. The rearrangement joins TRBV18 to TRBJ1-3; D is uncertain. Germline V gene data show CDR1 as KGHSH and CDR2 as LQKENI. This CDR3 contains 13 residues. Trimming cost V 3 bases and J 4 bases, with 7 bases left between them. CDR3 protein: CASSPQIGNTIYF. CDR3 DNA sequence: TGTGCCAGCTCACCCCAAATCGGAAACACCATATATTTT.

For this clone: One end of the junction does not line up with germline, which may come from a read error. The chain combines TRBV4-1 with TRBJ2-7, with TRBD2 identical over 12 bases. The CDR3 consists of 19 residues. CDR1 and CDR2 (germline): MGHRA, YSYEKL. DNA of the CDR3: TGCGCCAGCAGCCAAGATGGGACCCGGACTAGCGGGGTCTCCAACGAGCAGTACTTC. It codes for CASSQDGTRTSGVSNEQYF.

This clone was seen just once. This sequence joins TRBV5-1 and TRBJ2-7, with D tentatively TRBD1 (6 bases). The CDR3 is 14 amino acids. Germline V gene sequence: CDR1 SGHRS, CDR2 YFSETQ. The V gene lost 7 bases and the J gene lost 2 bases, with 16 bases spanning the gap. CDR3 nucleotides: TGCGCCAGCGGACCCGGGACAAAGACCTACGAGCAGTACTTC. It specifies CASGPGTKTYEQYF.

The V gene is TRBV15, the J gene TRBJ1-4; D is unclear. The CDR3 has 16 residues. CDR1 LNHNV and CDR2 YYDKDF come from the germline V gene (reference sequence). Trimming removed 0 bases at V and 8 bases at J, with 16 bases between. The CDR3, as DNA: TGTGCCACCAGCAGAGATCTGGCAGGCGGCGGGGAAAAACTGTTTTTT. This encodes CATSRDLAGGGEKLFF.